This TCR beta chain was profiled in a study of blood T cell repertoires in COVID-19. The repertoire was sequenced with immunoSEQ multiplex PCR; TCRdb's copy has only in-frame clones and lacks some. This sample has roughly 290,000 clones; roughly 90% occur once, and the top ten carry about 1.7%. The CDR3 has 18 residues. CDR1 is MNHNS, CDR2 SASEGT, per germline. The J segment lost 2 bases and the V segment lost 2 bases, leaving 5 bases of the junction unmatched. In assigning cohorts, the study relied on participant-reported clinical history. Recovery among Cohort 3 donors was established by two negative PCRs, clearance, or symptom resolution.

Source material: PBMCs or T cells enriched from blood (not recorded which). This rearrangement joins TRBV6-1 to TRBJ2-6, with 11 nucleotides matching TRBD1. The origin of this receptor is a woman in her thirties or forties who had recovered from COVID-19. CDR3 protein: CASSERLGQGAGANVLTF. DNA for the CDR3: TGTGCCAGCAGTGAACGACTGGGACAGGGGGCTGGGGCCAACGTCCTGACTTTC.